This is a list of T cell receptor beta chains from one sample in a study of blood T cell repertoires in COVID-19. Some clones are missing from TCRdb's copy, which holds only in-frame ones; the method was immunoSEQ multiplex PCR. The sample lists some 70,000 clones; approximately 73% were seen once. The sample was peripheral blood. All receptors come from a man between 60 and 75 years old with COVID-19, enrolled during active disease. CDR3s include the opening cysteine and the closing phenylalanine or tryptophan. D genes are given only for firm matches. Size values are once, few and many counts, or a class for expanded clones, and some rows have none.

d_gene | abundance | j_gene | v_gene | CDR3aa | CDR3nt
TRBD2 | NA | TRBJ2-7 | TRBV12-3/TRBV12-4 | CASSEIPSGEQYF | TGTGCCAGCAGTGAGATCCCTAGCGGCGAGCAGTACTTC
TRBD2 | NA | TRBJ2-1 | TRBV7-6 | CASSLGLAGTGSEQFF | TGTGCCAGCAGCTTAGGTTTAGCGGGCACGGGTAGTGAGCAGTTCTTC
TRBD1 | NA | TRBJ2-7 | TRBV6-6 | CASGPGQGAHEQYF | TGTGCCAGCGGACCGGGACAGGGGGCCCACGAGCAGTACTTC
TRBD1 | NA | TRBJ1-2 | TRBV28 | CASTESTGSGGYTF | TGTGCCAGCACCGAATCGACAGGGTCCGGTGGCTACACCTTC
NA | NA | TRBJ2-3 | TRBV24-1 | CATSGSSAKQADTQYF | TGTGCCACCAGTGGTTCTTCGGCAAAGCAGGCAGATACGCAGTATTTT
TRBD1 | NA | TRBJ1-1 | TRBV19 | CASSGPGQGRTEAFF | TGTGCCAGTAGTGGGCCGGGACAGGGTCGCACTGAAGCTTTCTTT
NA | NA | TRBJ1-6 | TRBV7-2 | CASSLAGGGASPLHF | TGTGCCAGCAGCTTAGCCGGGGGAGGGGCTTCACCCCTCCACTTT
NA | NA | TRBJ2-7 | TRBV15 | CATSRDGWDEQYF | TGTGCCACCAGCAGAGACGGGTGGGACGAGCAGTACTTC
NA | NA | TRBJ1-5 | TRBV5-1 | CASSLQGNQPQHF | TGCGCCAGCAGCTTACAGGGCAATCAGCCCCAGCATTTT
NA | NA | TRBJ2-3 | TRBV6-2/TRBV6-3 | CASSRWVGTLTDTQYF | TGTGCCAGCAGTCGATGGGTCGGGACACTCACAGATACGCAGTATTTT
TRBD1 | NA | TRBJ1-2 | TRBV27 | CASSSAGQGLYGYTF | TGTGCCAGCAGTTCGGCGGGACAGGGACTCTATGGCTACACCTTC
NA | NA | TRBJ1-4 | TRBV2 | CASCQSNGEKLFF | TGTGCCAGCTGCCAGTCAAACGGGGAAAAACTGTTTTTT
TRBD1 | NA | TRBJ1-1 | TRBV11-2 | CASRTSSRTGRGEAFF | TGTGCCAGCAGGACTAGTAGTCGGACAGGGAGAGGAGAAGCTTTCTTT
NA | NA | TRBJ1-5 | TRBV9 | CASSPEWAGSQHF | TGTGCCAGCAGCCCGGAGTGGGCGGGGTCCCAGCATTTT
NA | NA | TRBJ2-6 | TRBV10-3 | CAISASQGANVLTF | TGTGCCATCAGTGCTTCGCAGGGGGCCAACGTCCTGACTTTC
NA | NA | TRBJ2-4 | TRBV28 | CATRWGENIQYF | TGTGCCACCAGGTGGGGGGAAAACATTCAGTACTTC
TRBD2 | NA | TRBJ2-2 | TRBV24-1 | CATSDPSGANTGELFF | TGTGCCACCAGTGATCCTAGCGGAGCTAACACCGGGGAGCTGTTTTTT
NA | NA | TRBJ1-1 | TRBV27 | CASSLLGGTEAFF | TGTGCCAGCAGTTTATTGGGGGGAACTGAAGCTTTCTTT
NA | NA | TRBJ1-1 | TRBV18 | CASSPLGRLNTEAFF | TGTGCCAGCTCACCACTGGGCAGATTGAACACTGAAGCTTTCTTT
NA | NA | TRBJ2-1 | TRBV5-6 | CASTLYGENDEQFF | TGTGCCAGCACCCTGTACGGGGAGAATGATGAGCAGTTCTTC
TRBD1 | few | TRBJ2-1 | TRBV29-1 | CSVEGDRGPFNEQFF | TGCAGCGTTGAAGGGGACAGGGGACCCTTTAATGAGCAGTTCTTC
NA | NA | TRBJ1-2 | TRBV24-1 | CATSDLGRTVGYTF | TGTGCCACCAGTGATTTGGGACGGACAGTCGGCTACACCTTC
TRBD1 | NA | TRBJ1-2 | TRBV19 | CASRTDRRYLYGYTF | TGTGCCAGTAGAACGGACAGGCGCTACCTCTATGGCTACACCTTC
NA | few | TRBJ2-7 | TRBV5-1 | CASSLAGTSDSEQYF | TGCGCCAGCAGCTTGGCAGGGACATCTGATTCCGAGCAGTACTTC
TRBD1 | many | TRBJ2-2 | TRBV7-9 | CASRPTPGQGAFGTGELFF | TGTGCCAGCAGGCCTACCCCAGGACAGGGGGCTTTTGGCACCGGGGAGCTGTTTTTT
NA | NA | TRBJ1-4 | TRBV27 | CASSFVREEEKLFF | TGTGCCAGCAGTTTTGTTAGGGAGGAGGAAAAACTGTTTTTT
NA | NA | TRBJ2-1 | TRBV10-3 | CAIGESGTGTEQFF | TGTGCCATCGGCGAATCCGGGACTGGAACTGAGCAGTTCTTC
TRBD2 | NA | TRBJ2-3 | TRBV9 | CASSGSGGATDTQYF | TGTGCCAGCAGCGGAAGCGGGGGGGCCACAGATACGCAGTATTTT
TRBD1 | NA | TRBJ2-7 | TRBV5-4 | CASSLTGTGIYEQYF | TGTGCCAGCAGCCTAACCGGGACAGGCATCTACGAGCAGTACTTC
TRBD2 | once | TRBJ2-3 | TRBV27 | CASSMGLAGAKYF | TGTGCCAGCAGTATGGGACTAGCGGGGGCCAAGTATTTT
NA | NA | TRBJ2-2 | TRBV15 | CATSSRRAGELFF | TGTGCCACCAGCTCCAGGAGGGCCGGGGAGCTGTTTTTT
TRBD1 | few | TRBJ2-7 | TRBV5-4 | CASSLVGTGKYEQYF | TGTGCCAGCAGCTTGGTAGGGACAGGTAAATACGAGCAGTACTTC
NA | few | TRBJ1-6 | TRBV3-1/TRBV3-2 | CASSQGGSVYSPLHF | TGTGCCAGCAGCCAAGGAGGGTCTGTTTATTCACCCCTCCACTTT
NA | NA | TRBJ2-5 | TRBV7-3 | CASSLNPTGVGTQYF | TGTGCCAGCAGCTTAAACCCCACGGGAGTCGGTACCCAGTACTTC
TRBD2 | NA | TRBJ2-3 | TRBV6-2/TRBV6-3 | CASSLAGDTQYF | TGTGCCAGCAGTTTAGCGGGAGATACGCAGTATTTT
TRBD2 | NA | TRBJ2-1 | TRBV19 | CASSMGAGPKFF | TGTGCCAGTAGTATGGGAGCGGGACCCAAATTCTTC
NA | NA | TRBJ2-7 | TRBV19 | CASSSDSVMLEQYF | TGTGCCAGTAGTTCGGACTCCGTGATGCTAGAGCAGTACTTC
NA | few | TRBJ1-2 | TRBV5-6 | CASSMRLLVYGYTF | TGTGCCAGCAGCATGAGACTGTTGGTGTATGGCTACACCTTC